Sequencing of this T cell receptor beta chain was carried out in a study of blood T cell repertoires in COVID-19. Study background: Donors in the United States, Italy and Spain gave samples during acute or convalescent COVID-19. PBMCs, B-cell-depleted T cells, or T cells were the source of the cDNA or gDNA that made up the material.

This CDR3 has 15 amino acids. Germline V gene sequence: CDR1 SGDLS, CDR2 YYNGEE. V was trimmed by 3 bases and J by 2 bases, leaving 9 bases between them. Original analysis: The assay estimated nucleated cells by amplifying reference gene primers. Profiling relied on immunoSEQ multiplex PCR, and the TCRdb table lists in-frame clones only, not all of them. The V and J calls and clone size were taken over from that table, and D and trimming were inferred from the DNA. Of some 78,000 clones in the sample, about 89% are singletons; the top ten hold around 10%. The sequence came from a man in his 70s with active or convalescent COVID-19. Material for sequencing was peripheral blood. The chain is built from TRBV9 and TRBJ2-6; possibly TRBD2 for D (5 bases). The CDR3 region has the DNA TGTGCCAGCAGCGCCGGGGTAACTGGGGCCAACGTCCTGACTTTC. Protein sequence: CASSAGVTGANVLTF.